These T cell receptor beta chains were read from a single sample in a study of blood T cells in healthy people across ages. From the 5' RACE reads, TCRdb called clonotypes with MiXCR, one entry per CDR3 protein. The repertoire holds 800,000 to 950,000 distinct CDR3 sequences, with about 29% as singletons. These data were likewise used in another study, on T cells of mothers and their children.

Sequencing was done on a sample of blood. These receptors were obtained from a woman in her forties in good health. CDR3s include the opening cysteine and the closing phenylalanine or tryptophan. A D gene is named only where the DNA matches it firmly. A row's size may be missing; if present it is once, few, many or a size class.

>TRBJ2-4|TRBD1|many|TRBV6-6
TGTGCCAGCAGTCCCCGGGACAGGGCCAAAAACATTCAGTACTTC
CASSPRDRAKNIQYF
>TRBJ2-1|.|.|TRBV12-3/TRBV12-4
TGTGCCAGCAGTGGGCAGGCGATCAATGAGCAGTTCTTC
CASSGQAINEQFF
>TRBJ2-7|.|few|TRBV6-2/TRBV6-3
TGTGCCAGCACCGCCAGGCTCACGGCATCCTACGAGCAGTACTTC
CASTARLTASYEQYF
>TRBJ2-5|.|few|TRBV20-1
TGCAGTGCAAGAAGGCAGGGCTCAGAGGCCCAGTACTTC
CSARRQGSEAQYF
>TRBJ2-1|.|many|TRBV25-1
TGTGCCAGCAGTGAATCCAAGGGCAGGGAGGCCCCCTACAATGAGCAGTTCTTC
CASSESKGREAPYNEQFF
>TRBJ2-7|.|many|TRBV27
TGTGCCAGCAGTTTATATCAGGGCCCCTACGAGCAGTACTTC
CASSLYQGPYEQYF
>TRBJ2-5|.|many|TRBV10-3
TGTGCCATCAGTGAACCTAACAGAGGAGAGACCCAGTACTTC
CAISEPNRGETQYF
>TRBJ1-4|.|.|TRBV27
TGTGCCAGCAGTTTATTTATCAACGAAAAACTGTTTTTT
CASSLFINEKLFF
>TRBJ2-1|.|few|TRBV4-1
TGCGCCAGCACCGGGACACCATACTACAATGAGCAGTTCTTC
CASTGTPYYNEQFF
>TRBJ2-7|TRBD2|.|TRBV27
TGTGCCAGCAAAGGTCCGCGACTAGCGGAACACTACGAGCAGTACTTC
CASKGPRLAEHYEQYF
>TRBJ2-2|.|.|TRBV29-1
TGCAGCGTTGAGGAAGTAGCGACCGGGGAGCTGTTTTTT
CSVEEVATGELFF
>TRBJ1-1|.|.|TRBV5-1
TGCGCCAGCAGCACGGGAGGTGGCGGCGAGACTGAAGCTTTCTTT
CASSTGGGGETEAFF
>TRBJ1-1|.|.|TRBV6-5
TGTGCCAGCAGTTACGGGACCTGGAACACTGAAGCTTTCTTT
CASSYGTWNTEAFF
>TRBJ2-4|.|few|TRBV7-9
TGTGCCAGCAGCTTAGGTAGGCTACTGGAGCAGTACTTC
CASSLGRLLEQYF
>TRBJ2-7|.|few|TRBV2
TGTGCCAGCAGTGAGCAAAGGGGAATCTACGAGCAGTACTTC
CASSEQRGIYEQYF
>TRBJ2-2|TRBD2|few|TRBV29-1
TGCAGCGTTGAAGTTGTAGCGGGGGGTACGAACACCGGGGAGCTGTTTTTT
CSVEVVAGGTNTGELFF
>TRBJ1-1|.|few|TRBV2
TGTGCCAGCAGGGGGACGGTAGTCACTGAAGCTTTCTTT
CASRGTVVTEAFF